This T cell receptor beta chain was sequenced for a study of T-cell memory formation after mild COVID-19. General study findings and limits: Day 15 to 85 contractors were CD4/CD8 balanced; later expanders leaned CD4+.

As regards this clonotype: Its antigen remains unknown.

CDR1 is SNHLY, CDR2 FYNNEI, per germline. The CDR3 consists of 15 residues. The V and J ends lost 6 bases and 1 base, in that order; junction bases with no gene match: 8. 5'RACE with constant-segment primers built TCRalpha and TCRbeta cDNA libraries with UMIs. TCRdb itself ran the 5' RACE reads through MiXCR, one entry per CDR3 protein. The repertoire holds about 130,000 distinct CDR3 sequences, with more than 15% as singletons. The sequenced sample consisted of PBMCs or a T cell subset sorted from them (not recorded which). The receptor was derived from an adult woman who had mild COVID-19 (a few samples of this study predate the infection). Cell type and time point are not known. The chain combines TRBV2 with TRBJ2-7, with TRBD2 identical over 8 bases. The CDR3 region is CASRNGLAVSYEQYF. The DNA of the CDR3 is TGTGCCAGCAGGAATGGACTAGCAGTTTCCTACGAGCAGTACTTC.